This T cell receptor beta chain was recovered during a study of CD4 T cells in relation to SARS-CoV-2 and coronaviruses. The CDR3 totals 15 residues. Germline V gives CDR1 MGHRA, CDR2 YSYEKL. Between the trimmed V and J ends, which lost 2 bases and 7 bases, there was a span of 17 bases. Before the COVID-19 pandemic, during about 2010-2018, CD4+ T cells were taken from unexposed donors. TCRdb's table, derived via immunoSEQ multiplex PCR, lists solely in-frame clones and lacks some. This table has some 64,000 clones, about 94% appearing once. The rearrangement links TRBV4-1 to TRBJ1-2; D unresolved. Sequences were obtained from naive CD4+ T cells from PBMCs. Described subset: naive CD4+ T cells isolated by negative enrichment. The TCR sequence derives from a human donor in good health. CDR3 bases: TGCGCCAGCAGCCAAAACCTAGCGGACCGGGGTGGCTACACCTTC. Protein sequence: CASSQNLADRGGYTF.